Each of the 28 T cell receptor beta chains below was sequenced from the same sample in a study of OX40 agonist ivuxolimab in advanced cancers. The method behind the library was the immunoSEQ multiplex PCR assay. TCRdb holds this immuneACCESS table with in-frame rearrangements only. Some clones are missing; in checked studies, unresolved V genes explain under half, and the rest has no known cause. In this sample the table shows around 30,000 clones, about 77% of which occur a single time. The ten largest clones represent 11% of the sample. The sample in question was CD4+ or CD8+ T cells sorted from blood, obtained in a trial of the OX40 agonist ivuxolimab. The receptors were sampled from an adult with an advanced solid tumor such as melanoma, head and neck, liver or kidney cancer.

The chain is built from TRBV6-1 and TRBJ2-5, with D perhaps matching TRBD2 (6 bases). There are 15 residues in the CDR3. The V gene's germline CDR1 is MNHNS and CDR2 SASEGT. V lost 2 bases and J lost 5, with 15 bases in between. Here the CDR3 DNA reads TGTGCCAGCAGTGAACCGGGGCGGGGTCGGGAGACCCAGTACTTC. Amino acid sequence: CASSEPGRGRETQYF.

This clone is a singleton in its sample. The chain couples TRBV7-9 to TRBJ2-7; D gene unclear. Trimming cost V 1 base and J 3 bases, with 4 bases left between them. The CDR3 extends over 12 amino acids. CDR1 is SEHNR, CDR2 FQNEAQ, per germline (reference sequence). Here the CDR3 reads CASSLVVYEQYF. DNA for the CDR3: TGTGCCAGCAGCTTAGTAGTCTACGAGCAGTACTTC.

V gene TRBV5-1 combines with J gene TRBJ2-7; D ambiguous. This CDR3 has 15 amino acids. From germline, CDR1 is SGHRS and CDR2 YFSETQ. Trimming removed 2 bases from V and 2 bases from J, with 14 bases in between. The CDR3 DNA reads TGCGCCAGCAGCTTAAACGGAGACGTGGCCTACGAGCAGTACTTC. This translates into CASSLNGDVAYEQYF.

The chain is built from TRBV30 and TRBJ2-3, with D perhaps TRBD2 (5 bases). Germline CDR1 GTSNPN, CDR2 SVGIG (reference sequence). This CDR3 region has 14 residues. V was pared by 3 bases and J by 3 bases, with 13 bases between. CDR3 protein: CAWSLSGLTDTQYF. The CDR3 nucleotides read TGTGCCTGGAGCTTGAGCGGATTGACAGATACGCAGTATTTT.

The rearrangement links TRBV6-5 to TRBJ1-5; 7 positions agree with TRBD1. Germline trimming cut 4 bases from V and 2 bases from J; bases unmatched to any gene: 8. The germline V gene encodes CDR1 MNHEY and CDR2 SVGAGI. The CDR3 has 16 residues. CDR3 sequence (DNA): TGTGCCAGCAGTTGGGAGACAGGGTTTGGCAATCAGCCCCAGCATTTT. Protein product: CASSWETGFGNQPQHF.

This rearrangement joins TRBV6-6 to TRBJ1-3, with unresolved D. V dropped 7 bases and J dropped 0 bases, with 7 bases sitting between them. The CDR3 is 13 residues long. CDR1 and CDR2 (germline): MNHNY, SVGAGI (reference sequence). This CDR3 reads CASTFSSGNTIYF. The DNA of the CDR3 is TGTGCCAGCACGTTCAGCTCTGGAAACACCATATATTTT.

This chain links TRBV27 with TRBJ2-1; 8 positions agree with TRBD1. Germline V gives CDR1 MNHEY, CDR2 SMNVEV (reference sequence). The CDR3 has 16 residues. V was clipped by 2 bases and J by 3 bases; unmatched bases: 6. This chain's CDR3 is CASSLRPDRVYNEQFF. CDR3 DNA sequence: TGTGCCAGCAGTTTACGTCCGGACAGGGTCTACAATGAGCAGTTCTTC.

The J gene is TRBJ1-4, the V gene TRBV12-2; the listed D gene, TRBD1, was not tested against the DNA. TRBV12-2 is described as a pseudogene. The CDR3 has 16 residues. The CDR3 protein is CASRLEVGHGRGKLFF. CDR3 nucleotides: TGTGCAAGTCGCTTAGAGGTGGGACACGGACGGGGAAAACTGTTTTTT.

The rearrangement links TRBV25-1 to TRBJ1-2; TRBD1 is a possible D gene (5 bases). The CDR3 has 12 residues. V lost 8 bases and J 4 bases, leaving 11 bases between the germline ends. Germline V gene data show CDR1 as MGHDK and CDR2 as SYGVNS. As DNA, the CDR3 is TGTGCCAGCGGATCAGGGAGCTATGGCTACACCTTC. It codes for CASGSGSYGYTF.

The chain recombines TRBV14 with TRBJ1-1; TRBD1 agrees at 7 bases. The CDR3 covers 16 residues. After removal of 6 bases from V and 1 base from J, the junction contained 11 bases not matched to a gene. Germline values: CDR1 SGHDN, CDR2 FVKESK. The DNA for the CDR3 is TGTGCCAGCAGGAAGGCCGGACAGGACTGGAACACTGAAGCTTTCTTT. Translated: CASRKAGQDWNTEAFF.

CDR3: CASSQEFPWGQETQYF. In DNA, the CDR3 is TGTGCCAGCAGCCAAGAGTTCCCGTGGGGGCAAGAGACCCAGTACTTC. This chain connects TRBV4-2 to TRBJ2-5; D assignment may be TRBD1 or TRBD2 (5 bases each). Deletions cut 0 bases from V and 2 bases from J, with 13 bases between. CDR3 length equals 16 residues. CDR1 LGHNA and CDR2 YNFKEQ come from the germline V gene.

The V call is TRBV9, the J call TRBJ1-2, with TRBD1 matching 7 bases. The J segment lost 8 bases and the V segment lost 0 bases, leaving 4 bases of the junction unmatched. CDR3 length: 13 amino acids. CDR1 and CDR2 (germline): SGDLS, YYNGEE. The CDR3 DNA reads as TGTGCCAGCAGCGTAGAGGGGGCGGAAGGCTACACCTTC. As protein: CASSVEGAEGYTF.

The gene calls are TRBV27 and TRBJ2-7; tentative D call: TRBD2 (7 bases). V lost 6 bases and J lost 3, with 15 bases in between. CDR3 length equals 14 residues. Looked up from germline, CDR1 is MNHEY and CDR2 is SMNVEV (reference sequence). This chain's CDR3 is CASSAGAENYEQYF. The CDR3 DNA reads TGTGCCAGCAGCGCGGGGGCCGAAAACTACGAGCAGTACTTC.

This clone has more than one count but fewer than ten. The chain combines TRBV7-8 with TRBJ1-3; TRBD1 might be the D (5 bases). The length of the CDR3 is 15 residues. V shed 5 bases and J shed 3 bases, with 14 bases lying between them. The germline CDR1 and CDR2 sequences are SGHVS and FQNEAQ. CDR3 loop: CASSPDPGLGNTIYF. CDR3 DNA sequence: TGTGCCAGCAGCCCAGACCCGGGGCTTGGAAACACCATATATTTT.

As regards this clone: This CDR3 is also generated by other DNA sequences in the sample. CDR3 sequence: CASSSSGGGLQPQHF. Written as DNA, the CDR3 is TGTGCCAGTAGTTCAAGTGGTGGGGGGCTGCAGCCCCAGCATTTT. The chain uses TRBV19 and TRBJ1-5, with D perhaps TRBD1 (6 bases). The germline V gene has CDR1 LNHDA and CDR2 SQIVND (reference sequence). This CDR3 contains 15 residues. V lost 5 bases and J lost 7, with 18 bases in between.

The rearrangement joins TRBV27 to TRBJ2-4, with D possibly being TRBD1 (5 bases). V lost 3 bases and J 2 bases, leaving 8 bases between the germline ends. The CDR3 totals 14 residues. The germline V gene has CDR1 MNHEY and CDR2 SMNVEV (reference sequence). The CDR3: CASSLQGSKNIQYF. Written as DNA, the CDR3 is TGTGCCAGCAGTTTGCAGGGTTCCAAAAACATTCAGTACTTC.

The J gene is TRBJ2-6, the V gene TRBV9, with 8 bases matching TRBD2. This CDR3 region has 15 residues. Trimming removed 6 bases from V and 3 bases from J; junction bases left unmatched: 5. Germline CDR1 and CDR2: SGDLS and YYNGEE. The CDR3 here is CASTPLAGGANVLTF. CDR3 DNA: TGTGCCAGCACCCCCCTAGCGGGTGGGGCCAACGTCCTGACTTTC.

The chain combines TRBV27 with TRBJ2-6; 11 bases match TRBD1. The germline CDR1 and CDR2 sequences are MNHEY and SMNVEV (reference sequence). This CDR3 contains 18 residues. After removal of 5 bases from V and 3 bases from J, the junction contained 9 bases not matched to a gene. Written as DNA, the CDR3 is TGTGCCAGCAGTGTCCGGGACAGGGGGTATTATGGGGCCAACGTCCTGACTTTC. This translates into CASSVRDRGYYGANVLTF.

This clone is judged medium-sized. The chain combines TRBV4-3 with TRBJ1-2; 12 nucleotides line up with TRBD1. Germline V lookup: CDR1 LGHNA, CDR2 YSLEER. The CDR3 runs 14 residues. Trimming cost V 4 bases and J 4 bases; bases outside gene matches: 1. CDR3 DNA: TGCGCCAGCAGCCTGGGACAGGGGGCCTATGGCTACACCTTC. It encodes CASSLGQGAYGYTF.

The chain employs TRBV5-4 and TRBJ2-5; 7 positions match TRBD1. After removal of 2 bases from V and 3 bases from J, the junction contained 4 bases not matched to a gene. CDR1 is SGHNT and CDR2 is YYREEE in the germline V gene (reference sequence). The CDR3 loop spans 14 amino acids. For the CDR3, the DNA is TGTGCCAGCAGCTTTACCGGGACAGAAGAGACCCAGTACTTC. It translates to CASSFTGTEETQYF.

This CDR3 is CASSLVSSEQYF. CDR3 DNA sequence: TGTGCCAGCAGCTTAGTTTCTTCCGAGCAGTACTTC. The rearrangement uses TRBV7-6 and TRBJ2-7, with D uncertain. The CDR3 spans 12 residues. The V and J ends lost 1 base and 6 bases respectively, with 7 bases between them. Germline lookup yields CDR1 SGHVS and CDR2 FNYEAQ.

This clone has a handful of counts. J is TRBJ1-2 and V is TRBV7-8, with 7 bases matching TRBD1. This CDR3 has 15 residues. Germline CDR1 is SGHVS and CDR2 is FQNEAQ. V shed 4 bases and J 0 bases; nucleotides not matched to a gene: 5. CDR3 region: CASSYTGATNYGYTF. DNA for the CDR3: TGTGCCAGCAGCTATACAGGGGCCACTAACTATGGCTACACCTTC.

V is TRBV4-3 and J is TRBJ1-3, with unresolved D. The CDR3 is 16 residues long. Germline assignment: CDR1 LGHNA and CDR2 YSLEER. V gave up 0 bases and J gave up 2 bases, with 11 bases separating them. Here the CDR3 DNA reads TGCGCCAGCAGCCAAGAGCTCATACGGCCTGGAAACACCATATATTTT. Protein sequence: CASSQELIRPGNTIYF.

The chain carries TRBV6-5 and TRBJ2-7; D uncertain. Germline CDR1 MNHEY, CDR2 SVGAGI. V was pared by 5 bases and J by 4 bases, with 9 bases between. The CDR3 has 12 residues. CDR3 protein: CASSPSPYEQYF. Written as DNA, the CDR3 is TGTGCCAGCAGTCCCAGTCCATACGAGCAGTACTTC.

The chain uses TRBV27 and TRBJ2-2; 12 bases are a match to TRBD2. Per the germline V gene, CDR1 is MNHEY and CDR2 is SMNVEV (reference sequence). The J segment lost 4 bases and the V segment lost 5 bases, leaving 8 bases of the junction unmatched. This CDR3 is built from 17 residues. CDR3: CASSGLAGGPGTGELFF. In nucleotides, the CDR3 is TGTGCCAGCAGTGGTCTAGCGGGGGGGCCGGGCACCGGGGAGCTGTTTTTT.

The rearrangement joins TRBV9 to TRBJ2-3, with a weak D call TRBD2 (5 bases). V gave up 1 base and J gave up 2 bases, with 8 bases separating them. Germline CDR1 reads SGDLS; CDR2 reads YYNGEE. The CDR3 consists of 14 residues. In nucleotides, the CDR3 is TGTGCCAGCAGCGTATGGGGAGCCACAGATACGCAGTATTTT. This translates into CASSVWGATDTQYF.

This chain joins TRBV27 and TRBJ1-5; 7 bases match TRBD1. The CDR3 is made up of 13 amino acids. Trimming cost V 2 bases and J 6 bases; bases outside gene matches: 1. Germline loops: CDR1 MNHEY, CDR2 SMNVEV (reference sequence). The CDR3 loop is CASSLAGGQPQHF. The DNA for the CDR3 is TGTGCCAGCAGTTTAGCAGGGGGTCAGCCCCAGCATTTT.

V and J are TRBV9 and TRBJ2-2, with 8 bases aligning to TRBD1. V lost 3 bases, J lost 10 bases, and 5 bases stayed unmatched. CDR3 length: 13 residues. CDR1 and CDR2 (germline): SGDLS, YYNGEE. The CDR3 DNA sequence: TGTGCCAGCAGCGGGACAGGGCTGGTGGAGCTGTTTTTT. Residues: CASSGTGLVELFF.